The 11 T cell receptor beta chains listed next were all sequenced from one sample in a study of CD8 T cells in Susac syndrome (dated by TCRdb to between 2018 and 2021). The method behind the library was the immunoSEQ multiplex PCR assay. RNA was extracted using the RNeasy kit, and roughly 0.5 to 1 ug of the RNA was reverse transcribed with random hexamers. TCRdb reanalyzed the raw reads on its own, using fastp at Q25 for trimming and MiXCR for clone calling, and kept in-frame beta chains. Every distinct CDR3 protein forms one entry, paired with its most common genes and DNA. The sample data list about 160,000 distinct CDR3 sequences, and about 92% of these were observed just once. 0.065% to 0.1% of the sample belongs to the ten largest clones. The source material was CD4+ T cells from PBMCs. These TCRs come from a human donor in good health.

This chain connects TRBV5-1 to TRBJ2-5; D possibly corresponds to TRBD2 (6 bases). The CDR3 covers 15 residues. Germline values: CDR1 SGHRS, CDR2 YFSETQ. The ends were cut back, 3 bases at V and 1 base at J, with 13 bases in the middle. The CDR3 loop is CASSSGAGTQETQYF. CDR3 bases: TGCGCCAGCAGCTCGGGAGCCGGGACCCAAGAGACCCAGTACTTC.

The chain has TRBV29-1 and TRBJ1-3, with 7 bases lining up with TRBD1. The germline CDR1 and CDR2 sequences are SQVTM and ANQGSEA. CDR3 length: 14 residues. V gave up 6 bases and J gave up 3 bases; unmatched junction bases: 8. The CDR3 coding sequence is TGCAGCGTCGTCTACAGGGGAGGTGGAAACACCATATATTTT. This sequence encodes CSVVYRGGGNTIYF.

The chain combines TRBV7-2 with TRBJ2-7, with D possibly being TRBD1 or TRBD2 (7 bases each). Germline CDR1 and CDR2: SGHTA and FQGNSA. The V gene lost 4 bases and the J gene lost 0 bases, with 16 bases spanning the gap. The CDR3 is made up of 16 amino acids. CDR3: CASSYLSRGGSYEQYF. Here the CDR3 DNA reads TGTGCCAGCAGCTACCTCAGCAGGGGGGGCTCCTACGAGCAGTACTTC.

V usage is TRBV5-1 and J usage is TRBJ2-1; 10 bases align to TRBD2. The CDR3 runs 16 residues. V shed 0 bases and J 0 bases; nucleotides not matched to a gene: 0. Looked up from germline, CDR1 is SGHRS and CDR2 is YFSETQ. The CDR3, as DNA: TGCGCCAGCAGCTTGGGGACTAGCGGCTCCTACAATGAGCAGTTCTTC. It is translated as CASSLGTSGSYNEQFF.

The chain employs TRBV5-1 and TRBJ1-2, with D hard to call. V dropped 0 bases and J dropped 8 bases, with 14 bases sitting between them. The CDR3 loop spans 14 amino acids. The V gene's germline CDR1 is SGHRS and CDR2 YFSETQ. DNA of the CDR3: TGCGCCAGCAGCTTGGGAGAGAGCTTCGGGGGCTACACCTTC. Its translation is CASSLGESFGGYTF.

The chain carries TRBV14 and TRBJ2-7, with D unresolved. The CDR3 loop spans 15 amino acids. The germline V gene encodes CDR1 SGHDN and CDR2 FVKESK. V was clipped by 4 bases and J by 7 bases, with 20 bases between them. The CDR3 DNA follows: TGTGCCAGCAGCCCCCAAGAGGTGGGCGCGAAGGAGCAGTACTTC. Translating it yields CASSPQEVGAKEQYF.

This clonotype was picked up one time. This chain joins TRBV7-6 and TRBJ2-3; D is possibly TRBD2 (5 bases). Trimming removed 5 bases from V and 5 bases from J, with 17 bases in between. CDR1 is SGHVS, CDR2 FNYEAQ, per germline. The CDR3 is 15 amino acids. For the CDR3, the DNA is TGTGCCAGCAGCGTTAGCTCGAGCGGAGGAGATACGCAGTATTTT. Its protein product is CASSVSSSGGDTQYF.

This chain uses TRBV29-1 with TRBJ1-2; a possible D gene is TRBD1 (5 bases). This CDR3 spans 12 amino acids. Germline values: CDR1 SQVTM, CDR2 ANQGSEA. CDR3 bases: TGCAGTGTCGGGCAGGGCGACTATGGCTACACCTTC. Translated: CSVGQGDYGYTF.

J is TRBJ1-2 and V is TRBV6-1; TRBD1 agrees at 7 bases. The CDR3 length is 15 residues. Germline lookup yields CDR1 MNHNS and CDR2 SASEGT. After removal of 8 bases from V and 0 bases from J, the junction contained 9 bases not matched to a gene. CDR3 loop: CASGQTGTSNYGYTF. DNA for the CDR3: TGTGCCAGCGGCCAGACAGGGACATCTAACTATGGCTACACCTTC.

V is TRBV9 and J is TRBJ2-5; the D is unclear. This CDR3 is built from 13 residues. With 0 bases removed from V and 2 bases from J, the gap between germline ends came to 5 bases. Germline-derived CDR1 and CDR2 are SGDLS and YYNGEE. The CDR3 region is CASSVAQQETQYF. The CDR3 DNA reads as TGTGCCAGCAGCGTAGCACAGCAAGAGACCCAGTACTTC.

V is TRBV12-3 or TRBV12-4 and J is TRBJ1-1; D gene uncertain. Trimming took off 8 bases at V and 1 base at J, with 11 bases between the two ends. This CDR3 spans 13 amino acids. In DNA, the CDR3 is TGTGCCAGCGGTAATCAGGCGAACACTGAAGCTTTCTTT. Amino acids: CASGNQANTEAFF.